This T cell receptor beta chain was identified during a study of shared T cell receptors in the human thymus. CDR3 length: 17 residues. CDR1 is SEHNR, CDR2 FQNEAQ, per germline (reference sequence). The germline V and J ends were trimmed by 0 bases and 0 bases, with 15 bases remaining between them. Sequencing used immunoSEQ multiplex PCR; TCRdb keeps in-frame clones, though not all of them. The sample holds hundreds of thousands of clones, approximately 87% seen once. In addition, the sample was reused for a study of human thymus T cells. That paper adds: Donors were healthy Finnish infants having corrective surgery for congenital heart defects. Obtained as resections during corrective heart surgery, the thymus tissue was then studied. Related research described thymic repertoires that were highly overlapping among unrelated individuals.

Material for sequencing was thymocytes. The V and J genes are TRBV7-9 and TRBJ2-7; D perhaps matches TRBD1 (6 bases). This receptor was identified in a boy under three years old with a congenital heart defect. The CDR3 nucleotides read TGTGCCAGCAGCTTAGCTCTGACAGGCTGGAGCTCCTACGAGCAGTACTTC. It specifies CASSLALTGWSSYEQYF.